The rows below give T cell receptor beta chains drawn from one sample of a study of pediatric ulcerative colitis. Here immunoSEQ multiplex PCR was the method, and the copy in TCRdb shows in-frame clones only, minus some. The sample gives 65,000 or so clones, about nine tenths of which show up once; under 3.5% is in the top ten. The sequenced sample consisted of blood. These TCRs come from a boy under 18 with severe ulcerative colitis. Both conserved end residues are part of each CDR3. A D gene is named only where the DNA matches it firmly. The size field is filled for only some rows; it gives once, few, many or a size class.

j_gene | d_gene | v_gene | abundance | CDR3nt | CDR3aa
TRBJ1-3 | . | TRBV27 | . | TGTGCCAGCAGTCCCTACTCCGAACCTGGAAACACCATATATTTT | CASSPYSEPGNTIYF
TRBJ2-7 | TRBD2 | TRBV7-6 | once | TGTGCCAGCAGCCCACTTCGGGAGGCCATCGGCGAGCAGTACTTC | CASSPLREAIGEQYF
TRBJ1-1 | . | TRBV11-3 | . | TGTGCCAGCAGCTTCCGGGACGGTGACACTGAAGCTTTCTTT | CASSFRDGDTEAFF
TRBJ2-1 | . | TRBV5-1 | once | TGCGCCAGCAGCTTGACTAGTAGGGGCGATGAGCAGTTCTTC | CASSLTSRGDEQFF
TRBJ2-1 | . | TRBV27 | once | TGTGCCAGCAGTACCCAAAACAACCGGGGTGAGCAGTTCTTC | CASSTQNNRGEQFF
TRBJ1-1 | . | TRBV6-5 | . | TGTGCCAGCAGTACATTACAGGGGAACACTGAAGCTTTCTTT | CASSTLQGNTEAFF
TRBJ1-1 | . | TRBV5-8 | . | TGTGCCAGCAGCCTTCCACCTCCTGAAGCTTTCTTT | CASSLPPPEAFF
TRBJ2-1 | TRBD1 | TRBV7-9 | . | TGTGCCAGCAGCTCCCGACAGGGGCAACTCAATGAGCAGTTCTTC | CASSSRQGQLNEQFF
TRBJ2-3 | . | TRBV11-2 | . | TGTGCCAGCAGCTTAGGTGGCGGGCTCACAGATACGCAGTATTTT | CASSLGGGLTDTQYF
TRBJ2-5 | TRBD2 | TRBV30 | . | TGTGCCTGGAGTCAGCTCGGGGGGGCCCAGTACTTC | CAWSQLGGAQYF
TRBJ2-3 | . | TRBV2 | . | TGTGCCAGCAGTGACACAGATACGCAGTATTTT | CASSDTDTQYF
TRBJ2-3 | TRBD1 | TRBV7-9 | . | TGTGCCAGCAGCCCCCGGGACAGGGGAGAGGCGCAGTATTTT | CASSPRDRGEAQYF
TRBJ2-5 | TRBD2 | TRBV15 | . | TGTGCCACCAGCAGAGCTGTGTCTAGCGGACAAGAGACCCAGTACTTC | CATSRAVSSGQETQYF
TRBJ2-7 | . | TRBV19 | . | TGTGCCAGTAGTTTCCGAGGGATGGACGAGCAGTACTTC | CASSFRGMDEQYF
TRBJ2-1 | TRBD2 | TRBV7-2 | . | TGTGCCAGCAGTCCACGATCTGCGGGAGGGCAGGAGCAGTTCTTC | CASSPRSAGGQEQFF
TRBJ1-1 | . | TRBV18 | . | TGTGCCAGCTCACCACCTTACGGGGTAGGGGACACTGAAGCTTTCTTT | CASSPPYGVGDTEAFF
TRBJ2-7 | TRBD2 | TRBV7-9 | . | TGTGCCAGCAGCGACACTTCTAGCGGGAACTCCTACGAGCAGTACTTC | CASSDTSSGNSYEQYF
TRBJ2-7 | . | TRBV11-2 | . | TGTGCCAGCAGCGATCAGGGGTACGAGCAGTACTTC | CASSDQGYEQYF
TRBJ2-2 | TRBD2 | TRBV7-9 | . | TGTGCCAGCAGCTTCTTAGCGGGAGACACCGGGGAGCTGTTTTTT | CASSFLAGDTGELFF
TRBJ2-5 | . | TRBV5-1 | . | TGCGCCAGCAGCTTGGTCGAGGGGTACCAAGAGACCCAGTACTTC | CASSLVEGYQETQYF
TRBJ2-7 | TRBD1 | TRBV6-6 | . | TGTGCCAGCACCCCGGACAGGGATGGGGCCTACGAGCAGTACTTC | CASTPDRDGAYEQYF
TRBJ2-7 | TRBD1 | TRBV29-1 | . | TGCAGCGTTCTTCCAGGGGGCAAAGCTCTCCTACGAGCAAAGGCGGACGAGCAGTACTTC | CSVLPGGKALLRAKADEQYF
TRBJ2-1 | TRBD1 | TRBV30 | . | TGTGCCTGGAGTAAAGGACAGGGGCGGAATGAGCAGTTCTTC | CAWSKGQGRNEQFF
TRBJ1-5 | . | TRBV6-6 | . | TGTGCCAGTGCCGGAAGGGGCAATCAGCCCCAGCATTTT | CASAGRGNQPQHF
TRBJ2-2 | TRBD1 | TRBV7-6 | . | TGTGCCAGCAGCGAAGACAGGGGGAGCACCGGGGAGCTGTTTTTT | CASSEDRGSTGELFF
TRBJ2-7 | . | TRBV9 | . | TGTGCCAGCAGCGCCCGGTCGGCCAACCCCTACGAGCAGTACTTC | CASSARSANPYEQYF
TRBJ2-1 | . | TRBV29-1 | . | TGCAGCGTTTGGTTTGTTGGCCAAGGGAACAATGAGCAGTTCTTC | CSVWFVGQGNNEQFF
TRBJ2-3 | . | TRBV30 | . | TGTGCCTGGAGTGAACACGTCCATAGACGCACAGATACGCAGTATTTT | CAWSEHVHRRTDTQYF
TRBJ1-1 | . | TRBV5-1 | . | TGCGCCAGCAGCTTGACAACTGAAGCTTTCTTT | CASSLTTEAFF
TRBJ2-7 | . | TRBV7-2 | few | TGTGCCAGCAGCCCCAGGTTCTACGAGCAGTACTTC | CASSPRFYEQYF
TRBJ2-5 | . | TRBV7-9 | . | TGTGCCAGCCACGGGACCCCTACACAGACCCAGTACTTC | CASHGTPTQTQYF
TRBJ1-5 | . | TRBV21-1 | few | TGTGCCAGCAGCTCCCAACACAGGAGGAGGAATCAGCCCCAGCATTTT | CASSSQHRRRNQPQHF
TRBJ1-1 | . | TRBV11-3 | . | TGTGCCAGCAGCTTAAGTGGTGGGGCTTTCTTT | CASSLSGGAFF
TRBJ1-1 | . | TRBV4-1 | . | TGCGCCAGCAGCCAAGATCTTTCCGGGGACACTGAAGCTTTCTTT | CASSQDLSGDTEAFF
TRBJ1-4 | . | TRBV18 | . | TGTGCCAGCTCACCAACAGGGTCGTCTAATGAAAAACTGTTTTTT | CASSPTGSSNEKLFF
TRBJ2-1 | . | TRBV19 | . | TGTGCCAGTAGTATAAAGACCCCCAATGAGCAGTTCTTC | CASSIKTPNEQFF
TRBJ2-1 | . | TRBV4-1 | . | TGCGCCAGCAGCCATTTCGCGGGACTCTACAATGAGCAGTTCTTC | CASSHFAGLYNEQFF
TRBJ1-2 | . | TRBV30 | . | TGTGCCTGGAGTCCAAGGGCCTCGACGGGCTACACCTTC | CAWSPRASTGYTF
TRBJ2-6 | . | TRBV11-2 | . | TGTGCCAGCAGCTTAGATCTAACAGGGGGGGCCAACGTCCTGACTTTC | CASSLDLTGGANVLTF
TRBJ2-7 | . | TRBV15 | . | TGTGCCACCAGCAGAGGGGGTGGGAGTGGGGCTAGCGCTGTTCCCTACGAGCAGTACTTC | CATSRGGGSGASAVPYEQYF
TRBJ2-7 | . | TRBV5-6 | . | TGTGCCAGCAGCGTGGGACGCGAGCAGTACTTC | CASSVGREQYF
TRBJ1-1 | TRBD1 | TRBV19 | . | TGTGCCAGTAGATGGGGGACAGGGAACTTGAACACTGAAGCTTTCTTT | CASRWGTGNLNTEAFF
TRBJ1-3 | TRBD1 | TRBV9 | . | TGTGCCAGCAGCGTCGACAGGGGTTCTGGAAACACCATATATTTT | CASSVDRGSGNTIYF
TRBJ2-3 | . | TRBV11-3 | . | TGTGCCAGCAGCTTAGGCGGGACGGTAGATACGCAGTATTTT | CASSLGGTVDTQYF
TRBJ2-7 | . | TRBV9 | . | TGTGCCAGCAGCCCCGACGGGGGAACCTACGAGCAGTACTTC | CASSPDGGTYEQYF
TRBJ1-5 | . | TRBV4-2 | . | TGTGCCAGCAGCCCAGGAGAGGGTTCCGTACAGCCCCAGCATTTT | CASSPGEGSVQPQHF
TRBJ1-3 | . | TRBV13 | . | TGTGCCAGCAGCTTAGCCAGCTCTGGAAACACCATATATTTT | CASSLASSGNTIYF